This paragraph covers one T cell receptor (beta chain) sequence. Sequencing was performed with immunoSEQ multiplex PCR; in TCRdb, only in-frame clones are kept and a portion is missing. In the table there are some 130,000 clones, about 92% of which are singletons. This entry belongs to a study of OX40 agonist ivuxolimab in advanced cancers. Germline V gene lookup returns CDR1 MNHEY and CDR2 SVGAGI. This CDR3 has 13 amino acids. V dropped 6 bases and J dropped 7 bases, with 16 bases sitting between them. This sample comprised CD4+ or CD8+ T cells sorted from blood, obtained in a trial of the OX40 agonist ivuxolimab. The TCR sequence derives from an adult with an advanced solid tumor such as melanoma, head and neck, liver or kidney cancer. The chain recombines TRBV6-5 with TRBJ2-7; D not resolved. In DNA form, the CDR3 reads TGTGCCAGCAGGACCGGGTCTTCGAGGGAGCAGTACTTC. This encodes CASRTGSSREQYF.